These T cell receptor beta chains were read from a single sample in a study of PD-L1 blockade in urothelial cancer. Clones were read by immunoSEQ multiplex PCR, and TCRdb kept only the in-frame ones, dropping some. The data hold some 80,000 clones, with 75% to 90% observed a single time. Sequenced material: PBMCs, taken around atezolizumab (anti-PD-L1) treatment. The origin of the receptors is a woman aged 70-85 years with urothelial cancer. The CDR3 runs from the conserved cysteine through the conserved F or W. D genes are given only for firm matches. The size field is filled for only some rows; it gives once, few, many or a size class.

TRBV4-2	-	TRBJ2-5	-	TGTGCCAGCAGCCAAGAGATGCGGGCCAGTTTACAAGAGACCCAGTACTTC	CASSQEMRASLQETQYF
TRBV6-8	-	TRBJ2-7	TRBD1	TGTGCCAGCAGTTACTCGAGGGGGCCCAGAAACTACGAGCAGTACTTC	CASSYSRGPRNYEQYF
TRBV29-1	once	TRBJ1-1	-	TGCAGCGTGGAATCGCGGGACGGCATTACTGAAGCTTTCTTT	CSVESRDGITEAFF
TRBV4-2	-	TRBJ2-3	-	TGTGCCAGCAGCCAAGATTTGTCCGCGGGGCTTACCACAGATACGCAGTATTTT	CASSQDLSAGLTTDTQYF
TRBV6-1	-	TRBJ2-5	-	TGTGCCAGCAGTGAAGCTCTTAGTTTGGAGACCCAGTACTTC	CASSEALSLETQYF
TRBV28	few	TRBJ1-5	-	TGTGCCAGCAGCCGCCCACAGGGAGGGCAGCCCCAGCATTTT	CASSRPQGGQPQHF
TRBV4-2	-	TRBJ2-3	TRBD2	TGTGCCAGCAGCCAAGGAAGGGCGGGAGGAACAGATACGCAGTATTTT	CASSQGRAGGTDTQYF
TRBV9	once	TRBJ2-1	TRBD1	TGTGCCAGCAGCCCTCAGGGACAGTATCAGCCCTACAATGAGCAGTTCTTC	CASSPQGQYQPYNEQFF
TRBV18	-	TRBJ2-3	TRBD1	TGTGCCAGCTCACATCGGGACAGGATTAGCACAGATACGCAGTATTTT	CASSHRDRISTDTQYF
TRBV28	-	TRBJ1-2	-	TGTGCCAGCAGTTTTTATTGGGGGGACTATGGCTACACCTTC	CASSFYWGDYGYTF
TRBV7-2	-	TRBJ1-1	TRBD1	TGTGCCAGCAGCCTAGACAGGGGCTGGACTGAAGCTTTCTTT	CASSLDRGWTEAFF
TRBV12-5	-	TRBJ2-3	TRBD2	TGTGCTAGTGGTTTGCCACTAGCGGCGGGAGGGCCATCAGATACGCAGTATTTT	CASGLPLAAGGPSDTQYF
TRBV2	-	TRBJ2-5	TRBD1	TGTGCCAGCAGTCAGGGACAGGGAGAGACCCAGTACTTC	CASSQGQGETQYF
TRBV11-2	-	TRBJ1-2	TRBD1	TGTGCCAGCAGCGTCTCAGGGGGTGGCTACACCTTC	CASSVSGGGYTF
TRBV7-9	-	TRBJ2-2	TRBD2	TGTGCCAGCAGCTTCGGACTAGCGGGAGGATCCGGGGAGCTGTTTTTT	CASSFGLAGGSGELFF
TRBV14	-	TRBJ2-7	-	TGTGCCAGCAGCCCCCCCGGGTCCTACGAGCAGTACTTC	CASSPPGSYEQYF
TRBV30	-	TRBJ1-1	-	TGTGCCTGGAGTGCTCTGAGGAACACTGAAGCTTTCTTT	CAWSALRNTEAFF
TRBV10-3	-	TRBJ1-3	TRBD1	TGTGCCATCAGTCAGACAGGGGAAAACACCATATATTTT	CAISQTGENTIYF
TRBV20-1	-	TRBJ2-1	-	TGCAGTGCTAATCGGGAGATTGAGCAGTTCTTC	CSANREIEQFF
TRBV9	-	TRBJ2-5	-	TGTGCCAGCAGCCCCGGGGTAGGAGAGACCCAGTACTTC	CASSPGVGETQYF
TRBV6-1	-	TRBJ2-3	TRBD2	TGTGCCAGCAGTGAAGTAGCGGGAGCCCCCTTTAGTACGCAGTATTTT	CASSEVAGAPFSTQYF
TRBV6-5	-	TRBJ1-1	-	TGTGCCAGCAGTTACTCTCCCCTCACTGAAGCTTTCTTT	CASSYSPLTEAFF
TRBV28	-	TRBJ1-5	-	TGTGCCAGCAGTTTTCGGGGGTTCCAGCATTTT	CASSFRGFQHF
TRBV7-8	-	TRBJ1-1	-	TGTGCCAGCAGCTTCCGAGGGAACACTGAAGCTTTCTTT	CASSFRGNTEAFF
TRBV7-2	-	TRBJ2-7	TRBD2	TGTGCCAGCAGCTTAGGTGGGACTAGCGGTACCTACGAGCAGTACTTC	CASSLGGTSGTYEQYF
TRBV5-5	-	TRBJ2-5	TRBD2	TGTGCCAGCAGCTTCGCGGGGGAGGTCGGAGAGACCCAGTACTTC	CASSFAGEVGETQYF
TRBV19	-	TRBJ1-4	-	TGTGCCAGTAGTACACAGGGTTTGGGAAACGAAAAACTGTTTTTT	CASSTQGLGNEKLFF
TRBV7-9	-	TRBJ1-2	TRBD1	TGTGCCAGCAGCTGGACAGGCGGTAACTATGGCTACACCTTC	CASSWTGGNYGYTF
TRBV2	-	TRBJ2-2	TRBD2	TGTGCCAGCAGGGGACTAGCGGGAGACACCGGGGAGCTGTTTTTT	CASRGLAGDTGELFF
TRBV5-1	-	TRBJ1-5	TRBD1	TGCGCCAGCAGCGCAGGGACAGGGGGCCATCAGCCCCAGCATTTT	CASSAGTGGHQPQHF
TRBV6-1	-	TRBJ2-1	-	TGTGCCAGCAGTGAGTTTTCAGGGAATACCTACAATGAGCAGTTCTTC	CASSEFSGNTYNEQFF
TRBV28	-	TRBJ2-3	TRBD2	TGTGCCAGCAGCCTAGTCCCCCCGGGACTAGCGGGAGGGGCTCGGGATACGCAGTATTTT	CASSLVPPGLAGGARDTQYF
TRBV9	-	TRBJ2-7	-	TGTGCCAGCAGCGTCGGCGGGGACCACTCCTACGAGCAGTACTTC	CASSVGGDHSYEQYF
TRBV5-1	-	TRBJ1-1	-	TGCGCCAGCAGCCCGGTGGCAGGGGTCGCTTTCTTT	CASSPVAGVAFF
TRBV19	once	TRBJ2-2	TRBD2	TGTGCCAGTATGGAGCGGGAGTTCACCGGGGAGCTGTTTTTT	CASMEREFTGELFF
TRBV5-4	-	TRBJ2-7	TRBD1	TGTGCCAGCAGCACCGGGACAGGAAATACCTACGAGCAGTACTTC	CASSTGTGNTYEQYF
TRBV7-9	medium-sized	TRBJ2-2	TRBD1	TGTGCCAGCAGCTTACGAGACAGGGGGCACACCGGGGAGCTGTTTTTT	CASSLRDRGHTGELFF
TRBV7-3	once	TRBJ2-1	TRBD2	TGTGCCAGCAGCTCCGCCGGACTAGCGGGAGTTGATGAGCAGTTCTTC	CASSSAGLAGVDEQFF
TRBV7-2	-	TRBJ2-7	-	TGTGCCAGCAGCACCCAAACAGGGAACGAGCAGTACTTC	CASSTQTGNEQYF
TRBV6-1	-	TRBJ1-6	-	TGTGCCAGCACGGGCGGAGGGTCCTATAATTCACCCCTCCACTTT	CASTGGGSYNSPLHF
TRBV23-1	few	TRBJ1-2	TRBD1	TGCGCCAGCAGTCCAACCCCGACAGGGAGAGGCGATGGCTACACCTTC	CASSPTPTGRGDGYTF
TRBV2	once	TRBJ2-1	TRBD2	TGTGCCAGCAGTGGACTAGCGGGAGTAGGTGAGCAGTTCTTC	CASSGLAGVGEQFF
TRBV10-3	-	TRBJ2-2	TRBD2	TGTGCCATCAGTGCCACTAGCGGGGGGGCCGCCGGGGAGCTGTTTTTT	CAISATSGGAAGELFF
TRBV9	-	TRBJ2-4	-	TGTGCCAGCAGCGTAGATCTGGGGGCACCCAAAAACATTCAGTACTTC	CASSVDLGAPKNIQYF
TRBV6-1	-	TRBJ2-1	-	TGTGCCAGTGACTTAAGCGCTAACGGCAATGAGCAGTTCTTC	CASDLSANGNEQFF
TRBV2	-	TRBJ1-3	TRBD1	TGTGCCAGCAGTGATCTAGGGTTGGGACAGAATATAGGCCGGGGCACCATATATTTT	CASSDLGLGQNIGRGTIYF
TRBV15	-	TRBJ1-2	-	TGTGCCACCAGCAGAGATGGGGGGTACGGCTACACCTTC	CATSRDGGYGYTF
TRBV19	once	TRBJ1-4	-	TGTGCCAGTAAGGCACGATCAGGCGGCGCGGGTGAAAAACTGTTTTTT	CASKARSGGAGEKLFF
TRBV5-4	-	TRBJ2-7	TRBD2	TGTGCCAGCAGCTTCGGACTAGCGGATACCTACGAGCAGTACTTC	CASSFGLADTYEQYF
TRBV2	once	TRBJ1-2	-	TGTGCCAGCAGGCCAGGGCTAGTAAACTATGGCTACACCTTC	CASRPGLVNYGYTF
TRBV27	-	TRBJ2-5	-	TGTGCCAGCAGTTCATCCACTCCAGAGACCCAGTACTTC	CASSSSTPETQYF
TRBV11-2	-	TRBJ2-7	TRBD1	TGTGCCAGCAGCCTGACCGGGACAGGGGAGTACGAGCAGTACTTC	CASSLTGTGEYEQYF
TRBV7-3	-	TRBJ2-2	TRBD2	TGTGCCAGCAGCGAGGGGTTGGGGCTAGCGGGACACACCGGGGAGCTGTTTTTT	CASSEGLGLAGHTGELFF
TRBV15	once	TRBJ1-1	-	TGTGCCACCAGCAGAGATCGACATGAGTACACTGAAGCTTTCTTT	CATSRDRHEYTEAFF
TRBV6-1	few	TRBJ2-7	-	TGTGCCAGCAGTGCCGGGGTCTACGAGCAGTACTTC	CASSAGVYEQYF